This T cell receptor (beta chain) was identified during a study of cytomegalovirus exposure and HLA in healthy donors. Study-wide context: The 120 validation repertoires were produced on the same platform as the roughly 700 repertoires of the first cohort. This was reported in a later analysis.

There are 15 residues in the CDR3. The ends were cut back, 7 bases at V and 2 bases at J, with 16 bases in the middle. CDR1 is WNHNN and CDR2 is SYGVQD in the germline V gene (reference sequence). Among the approximately 130 subjects of the validation cohort, separate from the roughly 650-subject first cohort, were the donors. On this clone itself: The antigen remains undetermined.

Assay used: immunoSEQ multiplex PCR; TCRdb lists only in-frame clones, some missing. The repertoire holds around 300,000 clones, with approximately 86% as singletons. Findings and limits, study-wide: In the 120 validation repertoires, approximately 94% of cluster scores exceeded 0, per a later analysis. The study listed roughly 160 cytomegalovirus-associated TCR beta chains.

The chain carries TRBV10-1 and TRBJ2-3, with D tentatively TRBD2 (6 bases). Source material: PBMCs. The receptor was isolated from a man aged 25 to 40 in good health and CMV-seronegative. CDR3 region: CASMGRQGATDTQYF. Written as DNA, the CDR3 is TGCGCCAGCATGGGGAGGCAGGGAGCCACAGATACGCAGTATTTT.